This T cell receptor beta chain derives from a study of T cell repertoires in cytomegalovirus infection. In the study overall: Both a matching HLA type and CMV infection were indicated by public TCR beta signatures.

Broader study findings: The cumulative frequency of public TCR beta families identified carriers of CMV plus the relevant HLA. What dominated the ex vivo response were HLA-C-restricted CMV-specific TCR beta clonotypes.

TCRdb recomputed calls from the reads with MiXCR, one row per CDR3 protein. Of 450,000 to 600,000 distinct CDR3 sequences listed, about 42% are singletons. Worth noting for this clonotype: The target antigen is unknown.

The source material was cultured PBMCs, sampled from culture after CMV antigen stimulation. The TCR sequence derives from a human donor in good health (CMV status not recorded). Some clones in this sample may be carry-over from other donors' samples.

The DNA of the CDR3 is TGTGCCAGCAGCTTAGTGAAGGGGACCGAAGCTTTCTTT. Residues: CASSLVKGTEAFF. This sequence joins TRBV7-6 and TRBJ1-1; D might be TRBD1 (5 bases). This CDR3 has 13 residues. V lost 1 base and J 8 bases, leaving 11 bases between the germline ends. Germline V gene data show CDR1 as SGHVS and CDR2 as FNYEAQ.